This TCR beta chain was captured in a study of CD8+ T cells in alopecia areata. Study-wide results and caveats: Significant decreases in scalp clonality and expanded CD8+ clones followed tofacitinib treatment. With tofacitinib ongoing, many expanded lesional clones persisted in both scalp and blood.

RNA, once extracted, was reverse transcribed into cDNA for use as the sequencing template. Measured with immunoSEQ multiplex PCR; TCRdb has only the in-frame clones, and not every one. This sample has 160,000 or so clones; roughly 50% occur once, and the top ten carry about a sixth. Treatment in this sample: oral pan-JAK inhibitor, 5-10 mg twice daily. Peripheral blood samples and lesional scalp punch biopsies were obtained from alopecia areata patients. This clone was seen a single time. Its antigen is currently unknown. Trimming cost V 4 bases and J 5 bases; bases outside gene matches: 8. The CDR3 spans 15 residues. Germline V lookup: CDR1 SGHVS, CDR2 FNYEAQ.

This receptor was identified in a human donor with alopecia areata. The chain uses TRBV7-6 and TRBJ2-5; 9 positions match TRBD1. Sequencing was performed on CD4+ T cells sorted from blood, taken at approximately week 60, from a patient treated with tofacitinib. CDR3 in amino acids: CASSSRTGAQETQYF. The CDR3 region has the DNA TGTGCCAGCAGCTCACGGACAGGGGCACAGGAGACCCAGTACTTC.